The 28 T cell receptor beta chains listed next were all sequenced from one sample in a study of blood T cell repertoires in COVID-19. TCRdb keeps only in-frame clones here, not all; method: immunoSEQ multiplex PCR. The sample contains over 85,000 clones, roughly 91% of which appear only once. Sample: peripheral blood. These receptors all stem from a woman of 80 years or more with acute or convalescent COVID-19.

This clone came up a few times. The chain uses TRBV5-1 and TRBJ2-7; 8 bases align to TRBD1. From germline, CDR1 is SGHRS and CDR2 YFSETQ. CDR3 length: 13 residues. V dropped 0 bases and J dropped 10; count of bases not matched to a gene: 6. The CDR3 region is CASSLGQGANQYF. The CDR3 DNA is TGCGCCAGCAGCTTGGGGCAGGGGGCGAACCAGTACTTC.

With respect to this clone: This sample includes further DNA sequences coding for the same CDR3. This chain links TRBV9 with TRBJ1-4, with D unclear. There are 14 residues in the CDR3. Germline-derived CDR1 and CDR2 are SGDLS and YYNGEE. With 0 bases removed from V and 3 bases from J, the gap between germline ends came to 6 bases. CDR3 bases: TGTGCCAGCAGCGTAGCGGGAGCTAATGAAAAACTGTTTTTT. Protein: CASSVAGANEKLFF.

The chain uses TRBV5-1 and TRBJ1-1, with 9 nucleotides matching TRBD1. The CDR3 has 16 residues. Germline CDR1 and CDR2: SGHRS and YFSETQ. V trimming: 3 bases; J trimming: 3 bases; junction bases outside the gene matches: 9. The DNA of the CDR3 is TGCGCCAGCAGCTGGGACGCCGGACAGGGGTACACTGAAGCTTTCTTT. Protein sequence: CASSWDAGQGYTEAFF.

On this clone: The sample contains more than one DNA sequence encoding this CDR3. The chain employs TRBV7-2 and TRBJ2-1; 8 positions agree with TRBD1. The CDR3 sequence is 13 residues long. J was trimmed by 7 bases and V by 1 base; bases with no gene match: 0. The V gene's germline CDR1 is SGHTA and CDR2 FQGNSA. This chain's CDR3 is CASSLGQGNEQFF. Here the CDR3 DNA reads TGTGCCAGCAGCTTAGGACAGGGGAATGAGCAGTTCTTC.

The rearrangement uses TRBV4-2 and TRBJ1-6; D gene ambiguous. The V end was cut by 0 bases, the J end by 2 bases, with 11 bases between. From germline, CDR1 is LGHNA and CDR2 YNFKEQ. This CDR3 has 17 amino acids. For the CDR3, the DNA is TGTGCCAGCAGCCAAGACGAGATAAGCACCTATAATTCACCCCTCCACTTT. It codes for CASSQDEISTYNSPLHF.

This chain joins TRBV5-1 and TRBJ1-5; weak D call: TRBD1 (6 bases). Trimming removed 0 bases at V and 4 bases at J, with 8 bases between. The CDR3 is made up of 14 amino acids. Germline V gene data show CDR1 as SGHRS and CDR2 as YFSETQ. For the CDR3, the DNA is TGCGCCAGCAGCTTGGGTGGACAGAATCAGCCCCAGCATTTT. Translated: CASSLGGQNQPQHF.

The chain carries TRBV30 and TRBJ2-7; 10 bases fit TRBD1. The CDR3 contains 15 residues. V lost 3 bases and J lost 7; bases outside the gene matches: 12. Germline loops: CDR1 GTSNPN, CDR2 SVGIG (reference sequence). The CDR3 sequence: CAWRAYRDRGREQYF. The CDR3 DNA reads TGTGCCTGGAGGGCATACCGGGACAGGGGTAGGGAGCAGTACTTC.

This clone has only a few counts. CDR3 sequence reads: CASSEAGHDTDTQYF. The CDR3 region has the DNA TGTGCCAGCAGTGAAGCGGGGCATGACACAGATACGCAGTATTTT. The chain combines TRBV6-1 with TRBJ2-3; possible D gene TRBD1, 5 bases. The germline CDR1 and CDR2 sequences are MNHNS and SASEGT. The length of the CDR3 is 15 residues. With 0 bases removed from V and 2 bases from J, the gap between germline ends came to 9 bases.

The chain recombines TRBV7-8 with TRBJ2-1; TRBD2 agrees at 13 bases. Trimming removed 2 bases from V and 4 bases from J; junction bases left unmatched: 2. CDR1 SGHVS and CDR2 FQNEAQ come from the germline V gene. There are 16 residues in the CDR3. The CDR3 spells CASSLRTSGSYNEQFF. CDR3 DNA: TGTGCCAGCAGCTTAAGGACTAGCGGGAGTTACAATGAGCAGTTCTTC.

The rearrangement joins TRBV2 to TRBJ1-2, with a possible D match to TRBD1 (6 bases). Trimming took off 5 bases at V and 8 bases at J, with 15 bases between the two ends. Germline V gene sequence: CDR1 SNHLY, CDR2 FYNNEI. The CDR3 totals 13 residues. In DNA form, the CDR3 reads TGTGCCAGCAGTTGGCAGGGGAGTCGAGGCTACACCTTC. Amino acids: CASSWQGSRGYTF.

The CDR3 DNA reads TGTGCCAGCAGCCAGGGGATGAGCACTGAAGCTTTCTTT. It translates to CASSQGMSTEAFF. The chain is built from TRBV12-3 or TRBV12-4 and TRBJ1-1, with D perhaps matching TRBD1 (6 bases). With 6 bases removed from V and 4 bases from J, the gap between germline ends came to 12 bases. The CDR3 contains 13 residues.

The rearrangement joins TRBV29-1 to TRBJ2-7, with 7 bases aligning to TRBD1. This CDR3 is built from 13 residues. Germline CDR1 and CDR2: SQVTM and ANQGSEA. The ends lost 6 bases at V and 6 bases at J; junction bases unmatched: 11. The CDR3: CSVQTGMGSEQYF. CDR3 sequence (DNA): TGCAGCGTGCAGACAGGGATGGGCAGCGAGCAGTACTTC.

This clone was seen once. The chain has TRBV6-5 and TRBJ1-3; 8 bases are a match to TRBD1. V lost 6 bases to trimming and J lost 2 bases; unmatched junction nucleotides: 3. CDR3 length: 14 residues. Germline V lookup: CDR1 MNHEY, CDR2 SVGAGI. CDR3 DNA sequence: TGTGCCAGCAGCTTGGACAGGGCTGGAAACACCATATATTTT. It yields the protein CASSLDRAGNTIYF.

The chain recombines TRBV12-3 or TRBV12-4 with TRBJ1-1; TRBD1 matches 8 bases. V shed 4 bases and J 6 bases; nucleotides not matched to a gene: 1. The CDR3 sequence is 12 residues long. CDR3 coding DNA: TGTGCCAGCAGTTCGGACAGGGCTGAAGCTTTCTTT. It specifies CASSSDRAEAFF.

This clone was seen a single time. The CDR3 DNA is TGTGCCAGCATCAGATGGCAGGGGAATTCACCCCTCCACTTT. Its protein is CASIRWQGNSPLHF. The chain links TRBV2 to TRBJ1-6; D is perhaps TRBD1 (6 bases). CDR3 length equals 14 residues. V gave up 7 bases and J gave up 7 bases, with 14 bases separating them. In germline, CDR1 is SNHLY, CDR2 FYNNEI. The entire variable domain, with the rest obtained from reference TRBV2 and TRBJ1-6, is as follows: EPEVTQTPSHQVTQMGQEVILRCVPISNHLYFYWYRQILGQKVEFLVSFYNNEISEKSEIFDDQFSVERPDGSNFTLKIRSTKLEDSAMYFCASIRWQGNSPLHFGNGTRLTVT.

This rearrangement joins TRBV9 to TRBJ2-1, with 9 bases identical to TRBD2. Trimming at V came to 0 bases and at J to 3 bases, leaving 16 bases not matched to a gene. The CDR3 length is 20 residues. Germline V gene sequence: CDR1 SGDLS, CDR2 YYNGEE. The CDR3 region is CASSVDEGGLALFNYNEQFF. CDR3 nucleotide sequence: TGTGCCAGCAGCGTAGATGAAGGGGGACTAGCCTTATTTAACTACAATGAGCAGTTCTTC.

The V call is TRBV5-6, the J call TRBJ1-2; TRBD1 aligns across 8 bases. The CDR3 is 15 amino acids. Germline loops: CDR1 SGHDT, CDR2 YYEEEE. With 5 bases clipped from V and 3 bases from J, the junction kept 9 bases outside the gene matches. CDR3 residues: CASRSTQGAYYGYTF. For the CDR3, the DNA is TGTGCCAGCAGATCTACCCAGGGGGCATACTATGGCTACACCTTC.

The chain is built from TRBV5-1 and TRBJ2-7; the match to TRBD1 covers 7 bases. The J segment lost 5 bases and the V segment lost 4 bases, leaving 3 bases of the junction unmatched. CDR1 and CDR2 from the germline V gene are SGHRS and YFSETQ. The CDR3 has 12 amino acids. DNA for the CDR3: TGCGCCAGCAGCCGTGACAGGGACGAGCAGTACTTC. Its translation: CASSRDRDEQYF.

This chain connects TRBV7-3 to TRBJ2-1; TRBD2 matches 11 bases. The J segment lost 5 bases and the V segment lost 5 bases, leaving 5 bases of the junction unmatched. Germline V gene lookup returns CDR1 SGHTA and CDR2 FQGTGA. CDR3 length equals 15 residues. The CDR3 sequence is CASSIGTSGNNEQFF. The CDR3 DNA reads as TGTGCCAGCAGCATCGGGACTAGCGGTAACAATGAGCAGTTCTTC.

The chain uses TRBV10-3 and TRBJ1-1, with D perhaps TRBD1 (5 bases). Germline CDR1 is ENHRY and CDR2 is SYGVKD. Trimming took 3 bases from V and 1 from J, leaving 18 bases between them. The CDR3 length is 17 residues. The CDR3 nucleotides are TGTGCCATCAGTGAAAGGGGTAGCAGTATAAAGAACACTGAAGCTTTCTTT. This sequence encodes CAISERGSSIKNTEAFF.

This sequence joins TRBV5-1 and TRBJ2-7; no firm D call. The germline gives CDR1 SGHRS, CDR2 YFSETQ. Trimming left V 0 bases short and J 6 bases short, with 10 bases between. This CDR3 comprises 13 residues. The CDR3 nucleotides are TGCGCCAGCAGCTTGGGTCAGGCAGGCGAGCAGTACTTC. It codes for CASSLGQAGEQYF.

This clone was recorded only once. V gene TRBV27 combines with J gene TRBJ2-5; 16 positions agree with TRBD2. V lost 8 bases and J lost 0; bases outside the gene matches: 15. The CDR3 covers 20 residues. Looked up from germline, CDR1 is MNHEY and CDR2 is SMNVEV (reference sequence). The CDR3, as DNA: TGTGCCAGCCCCCCCCTTCCGGGACTAGCGGGGGGGCGGGACCAAGAGACCCAGTACTTC. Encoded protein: CASPPLPGLAGGRDQETQYF.

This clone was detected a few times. The CDR3 nucleotides read TGTGCCAGCAGTACCGGGACACCCTACGAGCAGTACTTC. Residues: CASSTGTPYEQYF. The chain has TRBV28 and TRBJ2-7, with a possible D match to TRBD1 (6 bases). From germline, CDR1 is MDHEN and CDR2 SYDVKM. This CDR3 spans 13 amino acids. Trimming removed 5 bases from V and 2 bases from J, with 10 bases in between. Together with reference TRBV28 and TRBJ2-7, the CDR3 gives the full variable domain: DVKVTQSSRYLVKRTGEKVFLECVQDMDHENMFWYRQDPGLGLRLIYFSYDVKMKEKGDIPEGYSVSREKKERFSLILESASTNQTSMYLCASSTGTPYEQYFGPGTRLTVT.

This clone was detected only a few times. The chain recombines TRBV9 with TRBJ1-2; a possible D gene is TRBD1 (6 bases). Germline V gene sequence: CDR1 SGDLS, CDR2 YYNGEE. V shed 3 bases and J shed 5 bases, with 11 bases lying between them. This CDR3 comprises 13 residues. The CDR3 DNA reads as TGTGCCAGCAGCGGAACCACAGGGTATGGCTACACCTTC. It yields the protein CASSGTTGYGYTF.

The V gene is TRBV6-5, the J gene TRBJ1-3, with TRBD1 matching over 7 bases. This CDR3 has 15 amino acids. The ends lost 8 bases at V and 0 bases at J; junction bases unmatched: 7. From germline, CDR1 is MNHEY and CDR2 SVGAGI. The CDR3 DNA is TGTGCCAGCCGACAGGGCCCTTCCTCTGGAAACACCATATATTTT. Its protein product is CASRQGPSSGNTIYF.

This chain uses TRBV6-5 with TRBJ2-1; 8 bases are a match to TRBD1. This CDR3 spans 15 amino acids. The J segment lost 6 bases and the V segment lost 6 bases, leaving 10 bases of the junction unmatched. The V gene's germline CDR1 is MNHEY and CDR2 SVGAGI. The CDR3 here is CASRAGGPPVNEQFF. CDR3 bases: TGTGCCAGCAGAGCAGGGGGCCCCCCGGTCAATGAGCAGTTCTTC.

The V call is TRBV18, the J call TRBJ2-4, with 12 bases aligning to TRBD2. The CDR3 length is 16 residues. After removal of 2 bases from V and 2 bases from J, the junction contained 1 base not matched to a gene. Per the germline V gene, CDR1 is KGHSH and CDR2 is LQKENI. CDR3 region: CASSPGLAGTKNIQYF. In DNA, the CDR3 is TGTGCCAGCTCACCAGGACTAGCGGGGACCAAAAACATTCAGTACTTC.

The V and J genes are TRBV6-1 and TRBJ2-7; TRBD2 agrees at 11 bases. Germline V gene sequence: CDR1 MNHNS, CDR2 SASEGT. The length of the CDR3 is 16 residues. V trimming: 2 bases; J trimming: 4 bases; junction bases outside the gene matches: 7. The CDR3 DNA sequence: TGTGCCAGCAGTGAACGAGCGTCTAGCGGGAGGTACGAGCAGTACTTC. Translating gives CASSERASSGRYEQYF.